Sequencing of this T cell receptor (beta chain) was carried out in a study of blood T cell repertoires in COVID-19. Whole-study context: Both acute and convalescent COVID-19 samples were obtained from the United States, Italy and Spain. From T cells, B-cell-depleted T cells, or PBMCs came the material, which was cDNA or gDNA.

The CDR3 sequence is 14 residues long. Per germline, CDR1 ENHRY and CDR2 SYGVKD. After removal of 6 bases from V and 6 bases from J, the junction contained 7 bases not matched to a gene. Original data processing: Amplifying reference gene primers gave estimates of nucleated cell counts. Here immunoSEQ multiplex PCR was the method, and the copy in TCRdb shows in-frame clones only, minus some. V, J and clone size derive from that table, while D and trimming were established from the DNA sequence. The sample contains roughly 180,000 clones, around 82% of which appear only once. Only one count was recorded for this clone.

Sequences were obtained from peripheral blood. This chain uses TRBV10-3 with TRBJ2-2, with 7 bases identical to TRBD2. The origin of this receptor is a man at least 80 years old with COVID-19, enrolled during active disease. As DNA, the CDR3 is TGTGCCATCAGACCAACTAGCGCCTCCGGGGAGCTGTTTTTT. Residues: CAIRPTSASGELFF.